This T cell receptor (beta chain) was retrieved from a study of blood T cells in healthy people across ages. Study-level points and caveats: Diversity figures derived from one million T cells were judged to underestimate the true value. For the donors, CMV status was unknown and possibly confounded expanded clonotype changes.

In this sample, this clonotype turned up a few times. What it binds is unknown. In germline, CDR1 is SQVTM, CDR2 ANQGSEA. The CDR3 is 14 residues long. V was clipped by 2 bases and J by 4 bases, with 14 bases between them. Combining a sample-barcoded 5' primer with a J-beta primer mix, a second PCR ran for about 7 to 11 cycles. TCRdb recomputed calls from the 5' RACE reads with MiXCR, one row per CDR3 protein. The sample has around 500,000 distinct CDR3 sequences; 40% to 55% are singletons. This clonotype was sampled from a man older than 75 in good health. The chain is built from TRBV29-1 and TRBJ1-2; D may be TRBD1 (5 bases). Sequencing used blood. The CDR3 DNA is TGCAGCGTTGAAATGGGCGGGGGATTCTATGGCTACACCTTC. The encoded protein is CSVEMGGGFYGYTF.